This T cell receptor beta chain was captured in a study of OX40 agonist ivuxolimab in advanced cancers. The CDR3 totals 12 residues. Trimming left V 0 bases short and J 7 bases short, with 9 bases between. Germline values: CDR1 SQVTM, CDR2 ANQGSEA. The method was immunoSEQ multiplex PCR; TCRdb's version includes in-frame clones alone and lacks a portion of them. The sample includes tens of thousands of clones, 80% to 95% of them seen just once. The sample consisted of CD4+ or CD8+ T cells sorted from blood, taken in a trial of the OX40 agonist ivuxolimab. The chain uses TRBV29-1 and TRBJ2-5; D is ambiguous. The sequence was obtained from an adult with an advanced solid tumor such as melanoma, head and neck, liver or kidney cancer. The CDR3 DNA reads TGCAGCGTTGAAGATGGTTCGGGGACCCAGTACTTC. This sequence encodes CSVEDGSGTQYF.